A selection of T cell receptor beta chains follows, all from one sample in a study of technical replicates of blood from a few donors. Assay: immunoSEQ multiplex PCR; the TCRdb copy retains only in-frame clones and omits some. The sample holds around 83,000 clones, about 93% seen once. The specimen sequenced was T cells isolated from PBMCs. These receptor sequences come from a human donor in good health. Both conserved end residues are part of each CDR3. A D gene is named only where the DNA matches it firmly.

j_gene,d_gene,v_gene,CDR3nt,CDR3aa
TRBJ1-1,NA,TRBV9,TGTGCCAGCAGCGTAGCGGAGGGGTCCACTGAAGCTTTCTTT,CASSVAEGSTEAFF
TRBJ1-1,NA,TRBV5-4,TGTGCCAGCAGAACGACCGGAGTAGGGGGCACTGAAGCTTTCTTT,CASRTTGVGGTEAFF
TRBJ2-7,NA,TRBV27,TGTGCCAGCAGTCCAAAGGGGACTCCTGTCTACGAGCAGTACTTC,CASSPKGTPVYEQYF
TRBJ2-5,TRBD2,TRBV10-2,TGCGCCAGCAGTTTCCGACTAGCGGGGTTGGAGACCCAGTACTTC,CASSFRLAGLETQYF
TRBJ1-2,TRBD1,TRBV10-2,TGCGCCAGCACTCGGACAGGGGGCGCTGGCTACACCTTC,CASTRTGGAGYTF
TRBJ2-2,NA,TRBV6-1,TGTGCCAGCTCTGACACCGCGAACACCGGGGAGCTGTTTTTT,CASSDTANTGELFF
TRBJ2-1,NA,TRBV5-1,TGCGCCAGCAGCCTTGGAGCCCGGGTCCCGAAAGACAATGAGCAGTTCTTC,CASSLGARVPKDNEQFF
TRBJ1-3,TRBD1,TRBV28,TGTGCCAGCAGGGGACAGGGGGCTGGAAACACCATATATTTT,CASRGQGAGNTIYF
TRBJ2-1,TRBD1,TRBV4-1,TGCGCCAGCAGCCAAGAACAGACAGGGGGCATCGATGAGCAGTTCTTC,CASSQEQTGGIDEQFF
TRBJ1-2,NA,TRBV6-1,TGTGCCAGCTTTTCACTTAACTATGGCTACACCTTC,CASFSLNYGYTF
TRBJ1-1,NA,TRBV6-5,TGTGCCAGCAGTTATGGTTCTAGTTTCGGCGCTGAAGCTTTCTTT,CASSYGSSFGAEAFF
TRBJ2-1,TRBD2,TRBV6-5,TGTGCCAGCAGTCTAGCGGGAGGGTTAGGGGAGCAGTTCTTC,CASSLAGGLGEQFF
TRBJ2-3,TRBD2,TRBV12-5,TGTGCTAGTGGACTACCCGTAGCGGGAGGCCCAGATACGCAGTATTTT,CASGLPVAGGPDTQYF
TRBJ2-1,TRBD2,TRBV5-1,TGCGCCAGCAGCTTGGATGGACTAGCGACTGGGGGCGATGAGCAGTTCTTC,CASSLDGLATGGDEQFF
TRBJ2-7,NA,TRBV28,TGTGCCAGCAGTTCCTCGGGGGAGTCCTACGAGCAGTACTTC,CASSSSGESYEQYF
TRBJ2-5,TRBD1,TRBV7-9,TGTGCCAGTATGACAGGGGGCTTAGAGACCCAGTACTTC,CASMTGGLETQYF
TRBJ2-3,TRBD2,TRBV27,TGTGCCAGCAGTTCACATGGCGGGACTAGCGGGATTAGCACAGATACGCAGTATTTT,CASSSHGGTSGISTDTQYF